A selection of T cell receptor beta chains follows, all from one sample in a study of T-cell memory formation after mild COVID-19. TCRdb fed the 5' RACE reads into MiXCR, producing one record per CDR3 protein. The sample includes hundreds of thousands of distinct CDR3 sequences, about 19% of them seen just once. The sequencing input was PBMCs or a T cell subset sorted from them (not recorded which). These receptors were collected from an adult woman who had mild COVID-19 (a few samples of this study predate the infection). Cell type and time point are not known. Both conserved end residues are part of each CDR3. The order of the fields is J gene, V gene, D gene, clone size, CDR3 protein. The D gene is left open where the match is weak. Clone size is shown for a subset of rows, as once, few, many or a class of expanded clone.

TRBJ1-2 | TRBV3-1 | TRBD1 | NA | CASSQVGQNYGYTF
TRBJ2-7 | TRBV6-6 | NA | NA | CASSYSVSEQYF
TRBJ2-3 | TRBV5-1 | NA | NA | CASSLVPGGTDTQYF
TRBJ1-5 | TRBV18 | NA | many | CASSPFGQLNSNQPQHF
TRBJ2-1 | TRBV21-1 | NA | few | CTETSGRRNNEQFF
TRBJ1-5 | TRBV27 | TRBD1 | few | CASRTTGGGQPQHF
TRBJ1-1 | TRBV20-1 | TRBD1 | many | CSAKPQGAYTEAFF
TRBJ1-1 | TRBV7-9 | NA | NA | CASSPRTLQGRTEAFF
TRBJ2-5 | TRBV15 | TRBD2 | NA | CATSPSGQETQYF
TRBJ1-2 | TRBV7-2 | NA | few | CASSFDSLNYGYTF
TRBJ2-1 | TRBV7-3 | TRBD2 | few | CASSSSGGADNEQFF
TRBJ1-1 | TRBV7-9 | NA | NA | CASSSLPLGGGTEAFF
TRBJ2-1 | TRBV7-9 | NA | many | CASSLGLSNEQFF
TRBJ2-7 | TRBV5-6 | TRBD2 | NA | CASSFIGEGRHEQYF
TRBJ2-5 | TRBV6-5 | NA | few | CASSYSWGETQYF
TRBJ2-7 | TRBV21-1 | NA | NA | CASSKAEGQGRSYEQYF
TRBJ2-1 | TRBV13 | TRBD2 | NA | CASSYRGLAGEAEFF
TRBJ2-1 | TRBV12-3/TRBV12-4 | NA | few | CASRDFNEQFF
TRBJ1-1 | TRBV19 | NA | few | CASSIDNTGRNTEAFF
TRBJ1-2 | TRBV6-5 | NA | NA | CASGQIYGYTF
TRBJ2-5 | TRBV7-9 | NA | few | CASSLVRAEETQYF
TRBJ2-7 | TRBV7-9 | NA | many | CASSLVGYEQYF
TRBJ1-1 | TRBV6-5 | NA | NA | CASSRIRVVNTEAFF
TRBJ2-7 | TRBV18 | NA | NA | CASSQTPNEQYF
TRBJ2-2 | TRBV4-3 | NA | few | CASSQGLRLGTGELFF
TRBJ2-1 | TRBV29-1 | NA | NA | CSVVTGTHSYNEQFF
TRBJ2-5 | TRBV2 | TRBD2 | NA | CASSDSGGPVWETQYF
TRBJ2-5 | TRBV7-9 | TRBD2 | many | CASSSPYSGQETQYF
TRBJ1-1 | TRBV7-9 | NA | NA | CASSPTTGMNTEAFF
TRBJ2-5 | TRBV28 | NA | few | CASSPRGESQETQYF
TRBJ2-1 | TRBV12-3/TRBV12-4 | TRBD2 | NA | CASSLPSGRYNEQFF
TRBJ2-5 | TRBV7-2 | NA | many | CASSLASETQYF
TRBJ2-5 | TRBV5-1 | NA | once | CASSSQKRAKETQYF
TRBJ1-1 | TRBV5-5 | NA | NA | CASSPGRGPNTEAFF
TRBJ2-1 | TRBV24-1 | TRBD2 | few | CATSDSREGPYNEQFF
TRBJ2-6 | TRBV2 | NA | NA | CASRDDSSGANVLTF
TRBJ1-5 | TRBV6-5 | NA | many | CASSYSGRHNQPQHF
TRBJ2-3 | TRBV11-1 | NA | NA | CASSLGGTPADTQYF
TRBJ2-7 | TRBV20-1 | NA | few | CSARRFQVSYEQYF
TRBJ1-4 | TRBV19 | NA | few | CASSYRGASEKLFF
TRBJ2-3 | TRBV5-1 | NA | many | CASSWWLADTDTQYF
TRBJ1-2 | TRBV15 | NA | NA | CATSREGGGVNYGYTF
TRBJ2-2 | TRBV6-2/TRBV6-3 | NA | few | CASRRSRAGELFF
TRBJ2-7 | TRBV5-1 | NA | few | CASAPGQSSYEQYF
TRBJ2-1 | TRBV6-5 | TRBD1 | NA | CATRPSGTGGYEQFF
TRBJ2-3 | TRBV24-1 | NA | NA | CATSDLLYTQYF
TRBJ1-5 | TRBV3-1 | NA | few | CASSQTGTVGGGNQPQHF
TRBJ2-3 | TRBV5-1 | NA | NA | CASSVEGQPGRKREWITDTQYF
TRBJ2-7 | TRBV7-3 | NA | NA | CASSFGFYGDGYEQYF
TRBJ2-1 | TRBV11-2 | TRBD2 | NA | CASSLDQGLAGGNEQFF
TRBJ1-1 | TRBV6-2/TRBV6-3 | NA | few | CASSYSSSPEAFF
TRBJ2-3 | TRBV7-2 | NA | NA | CASSLAQGASGDTQYF
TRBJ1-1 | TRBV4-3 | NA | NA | CASSHDLDPNTEAFF
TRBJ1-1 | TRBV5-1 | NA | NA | CASSLVIRSGYTEAFF
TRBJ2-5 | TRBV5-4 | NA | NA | CASSPRVGQETQYF